Listed here are 6 T cell receptor beta chains from one sample, sequenced in a study of identical twins. TCRdb passed the 5' RACE reads through MiXCR, listing each CDR3 protein once. The sample has roughly 290,000 distinct CDR3 sequences; less than 9.5% are singletons. This sample also belongs to another study, concerning yellow fever vaccine responses in identical twins.

Specimen: CD8+ T cells sorted from blood. These receptors originate from a young woman in good health.

J is TRBJ2-1 and V is TRBV24-1; D might be TRBD2 (5 bases). This CDR3 is built from 13 residues. V was shortened by 5 bases and J by 12 bases, with 16 bases between the two germline ends. From germline, CDR1 is KGHDR and CDR2 SFDVKD. CDR3 amino acids: CATSGIRDSWQFF. CDR3 nucleotide sequence: TGTGCCACCAGTGGTATTCGGGATTCTTGGCAGTTCTTC.

The rearrangement links TRBV12-3 or TRBV12-4 to TRBJ2-5; the D is unclear. This CDR3 region has 15 residues. Trimming left V 7 bases short and J 5 bases short, with 20 bases between. CDR3 DNA: TGTGCCAGCACCGTCGGAGTAGTAGAATGGGAGACCCAGTACTTC. It encodes CASTVGVVEWETQYF.

This clonotype was seen a few times. This chain joins TRBV7-8 and TRBJ2-3; 13 nucleotides match TRBD2. Germline values: CDR1 SGHVS, CDR2 FQNEAQ. Germline trimming cut 5 bases from V and 5 bases from J; bases unmatched to any gene: 16. This CDR3 contains 19 residues. CDR3 DNA: TGTGCCAGCAGCCACCGGACTAGCGGGAGTAATGGAGTTGGAGATACGCAGTATTTT. Translation gives CASSHRTSGSNGVGDTQYF.

The genes are TRBV29-1 and TRBJ2-7, with 7 nucleotides matching TRBD1. CDR1 is SQVTM, CDR2 ANQGSEA, per germline. The ends lost 7 bases at V and 3 bases at J; junction bases unmatched: 15. The length of the CDR3 is 15 residues. CDR3 nucleotide sequence: TGCAGCGCTCTCCCCGTGGGGACAGTTAACTACGAGCAGTACTTC. Its protein is CSALPVGTVNYEQYF.

This clonotype was observed a few times. The chain links TRBV12-3 or TRBV12-4 to TRBJ1-5; D not resolved. The CDR3 sequence is 12 residues long. The V and J ends lost 5 bases and 4 bases respectively, with 6 bases between them. CDR3 amino acids: CASSDKNQPQHF. DNA for the CDR3: TGTGCCAGCAGTGATAAAAATCAGCCCCAGCATTTT.

V is TRBV7-9 and J is TRBJ2-7, with a possible D match to TRBD2 (6 bases). This CDR3 has 16 amino acids. CDR1 and CDR2 (germline): SEHNR, FQNEAQ (reference sequence). V was shortened by 6 bases and J by 3 bases, with 21 bases between the two germline ends. In nucleotides, the CDR3 is TGTGCCAGCAGACCCGCGGAGGGGACTGAAGACTACGAGCAGTACTTC. It translates to CASRPAEGTEDYEQYF.